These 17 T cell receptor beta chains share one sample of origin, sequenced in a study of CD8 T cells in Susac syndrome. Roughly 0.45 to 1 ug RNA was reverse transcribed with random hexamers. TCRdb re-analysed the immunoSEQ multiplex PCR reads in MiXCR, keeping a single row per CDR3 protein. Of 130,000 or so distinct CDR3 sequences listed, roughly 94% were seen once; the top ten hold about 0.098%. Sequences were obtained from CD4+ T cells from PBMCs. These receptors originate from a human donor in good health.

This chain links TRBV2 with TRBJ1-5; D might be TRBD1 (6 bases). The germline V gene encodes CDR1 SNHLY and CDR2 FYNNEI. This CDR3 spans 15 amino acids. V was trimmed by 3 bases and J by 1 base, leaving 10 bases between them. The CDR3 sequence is CASSDGGASNQPQHF. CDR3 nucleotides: TGTGCCAGCAGTGACGGGGGCGCGAGCAATCAGCCCCAGCATTTT.

The CDR3: CASSFASGRGETQYF. CDR3 nucleotides: TGTGCCAGCAGTTTCGCTAGCGGGAGGGGGGAGACCCAGTACTTC. V usage is TRBV12-3 or TRBV12-4 and J usage is TRBJ2-5, with 12 nucleotides matching TRBD2. The CDR3 is made up of 15 amino acids. The V gene end was trimmed by 3 bases and the J gene end by 5 bases; junction bases not matched to a gene: 4.

The CDR3, as DNA: TGTGCCAGCAGCGTAGTTTCCGGCGGGAGCTCTCAGTTCTTC. Translated, it gives CASSVVSGGSSQFF. This rearrangement joins TRBV9 to TRBJ2-1; 7 bases agree with TRBD2. V was clipped by 0 bases and J by 13 bases; unmatched bases: 10. This CDR3 is 14 amino acids long. CDR1 is SGDLS, CDR2 YYNGEE, per germline.

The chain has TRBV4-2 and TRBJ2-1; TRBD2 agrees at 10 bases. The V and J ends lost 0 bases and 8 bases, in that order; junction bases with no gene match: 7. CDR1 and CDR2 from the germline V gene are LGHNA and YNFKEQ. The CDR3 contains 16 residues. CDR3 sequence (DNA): TGTGCCAGCAGCCAAGATCTCACTAGCGGGAAAGATGAGCAGTTCTTC. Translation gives CASSQDLTSGKDEQFF.

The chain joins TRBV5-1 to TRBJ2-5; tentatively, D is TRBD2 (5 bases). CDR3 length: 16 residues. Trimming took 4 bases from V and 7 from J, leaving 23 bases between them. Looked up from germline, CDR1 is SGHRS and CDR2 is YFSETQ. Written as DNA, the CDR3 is TGCGCCAGCAGCCCCAGAGGGAGTCGGATCGCCGGGACCCAGTACTTC. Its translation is CASSPRGSRIAGTQYF.

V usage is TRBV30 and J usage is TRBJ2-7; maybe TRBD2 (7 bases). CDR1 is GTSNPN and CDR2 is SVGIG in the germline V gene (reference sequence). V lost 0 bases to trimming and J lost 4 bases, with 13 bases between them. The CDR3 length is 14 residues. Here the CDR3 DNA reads TGTGCCTGGAGTGTTGGGGGGGCCTCATACGAGCAGTACTTC. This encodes CAWSVGGASYEQYF. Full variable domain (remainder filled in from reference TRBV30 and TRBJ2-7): SQTIHQWPATLVQPVGSPLSLECTVEGTSNPNLYWYRQAAGRGLQLLFYSVGIGQISSEVPQNLSASRPQDRQFILSSKKLLLSDSGFYLCAWSVGGASYEQYFGPGTRLTVT.

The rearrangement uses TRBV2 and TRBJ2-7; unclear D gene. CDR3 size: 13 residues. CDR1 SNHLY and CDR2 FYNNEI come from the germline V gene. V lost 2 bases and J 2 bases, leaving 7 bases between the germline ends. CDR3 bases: TGTGCCAGCAGTGAACGCTGGACCTACGAGCAGTACTTC. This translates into CASSERWTYEQYF.

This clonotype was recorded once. The CDR3 spells CTHLDGAANEQFF. Here the CDR3 DNA reads TGCACCCATTTAGACGGGGCGGCTAATGAGCAGTTCTTC. This rearrangement joins TRBV20-1 to TRBJ2-1; D may be TRBD1 or TRBD2 (5 bases each). CDR1 is DFQATT, CDR2 SNEGSKA, per germline (reference sequence). The CDR3 extends over 13 amino acids.

The CDR3 bases are TGTGCCAGTAGGGACCCCGGACCCAACACTGAAGCTTTCTTT. This codes for CASRDPGPNTEAFF. The chain recombines TRBV19 with TRBJ1-1, with D unclear. The V and J ends lost 6 bases and 2 bases respectively, with 13 bases between them. Per germline, CDR1 LNHDA and CDR2 SQIVND (reference sequence). This CDR3 is 14 amino acids long.

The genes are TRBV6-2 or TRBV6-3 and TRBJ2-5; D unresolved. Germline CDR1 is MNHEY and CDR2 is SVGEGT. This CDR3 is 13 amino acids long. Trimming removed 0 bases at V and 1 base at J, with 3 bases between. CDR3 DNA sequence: TGTGCCAGCAGTTACTCGCTCCAAGAGACCCAGTACTTC. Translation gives CASSYSLQETQYF.

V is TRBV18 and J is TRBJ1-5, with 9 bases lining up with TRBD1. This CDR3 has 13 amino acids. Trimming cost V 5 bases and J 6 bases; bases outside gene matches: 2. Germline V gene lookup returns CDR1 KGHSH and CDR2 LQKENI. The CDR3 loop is CASSGQGSQPQHF. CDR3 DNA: TGTGCCAGCTCAGGACAGGGGAGTCAGCCCCAGCATTTT.

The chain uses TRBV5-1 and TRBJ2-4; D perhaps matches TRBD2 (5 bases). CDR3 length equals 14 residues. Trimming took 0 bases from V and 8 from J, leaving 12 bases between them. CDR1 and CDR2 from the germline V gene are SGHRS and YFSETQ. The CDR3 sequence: CASSLGSGRDIQYF. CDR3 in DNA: TGCGCCAGCAGCTTGGGTTCGGGAAGGGACATTCAGTACTTC.

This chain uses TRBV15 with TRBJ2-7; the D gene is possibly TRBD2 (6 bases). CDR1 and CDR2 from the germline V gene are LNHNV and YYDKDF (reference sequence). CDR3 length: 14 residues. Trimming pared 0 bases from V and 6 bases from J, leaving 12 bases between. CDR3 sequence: CATSRDRASVEQYF. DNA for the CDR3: TGTGCCACCAGCAGAGATAGAGCTAGCGTCGAGCAGTACTTC.

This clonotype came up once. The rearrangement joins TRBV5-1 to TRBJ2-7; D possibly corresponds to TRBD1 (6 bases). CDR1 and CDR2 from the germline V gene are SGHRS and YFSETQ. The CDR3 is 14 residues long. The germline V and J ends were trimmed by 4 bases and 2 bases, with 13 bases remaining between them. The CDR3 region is CASSPDSLTYEQYF. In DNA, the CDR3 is TGCGCCAGCAGCCCGGACAGTTTAACCTACGAGCAGTACTTC.

CDR3 protein: CASSWGPGGASYEQYF. CDR3 in DNA: TGCGCCAGCAGCTGGGGCCCAGGGGGGGCGTCGTACGAGCAGTACTTC. V gene TRBV5-1 combines with J gene TRBJ2-7, with D perhaps matching TRBD1 or TRBD2 (7 bases each). In germline, CDR1 is SGHRS, CDR2 YFSETQ. The CDR3 runs 16 residues. Trimming removed 3 bases at V and 4 bases at J, with 20 bases between.

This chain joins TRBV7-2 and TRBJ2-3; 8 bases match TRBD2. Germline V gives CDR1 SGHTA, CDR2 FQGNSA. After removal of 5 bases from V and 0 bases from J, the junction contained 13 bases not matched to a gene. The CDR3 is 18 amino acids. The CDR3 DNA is TGTGCCAGCAGCCCAGGGCTAAGCGGGGGCTTTAGCACAGATACGCAGTATTTT. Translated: CASSPGLSGGFSTDTQYF.

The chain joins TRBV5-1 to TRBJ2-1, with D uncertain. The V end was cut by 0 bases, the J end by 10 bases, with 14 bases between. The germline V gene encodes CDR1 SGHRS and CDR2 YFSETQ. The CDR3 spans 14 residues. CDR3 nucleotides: TGCGCCAGCAGCTTGGCCCCAGCCGCGACAGAGCAGTTCTTC. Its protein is CASSLAPAATEQFF.